The 11 T cell receptor beta chains below come from one sample, sequenced in a study of human CD4 T cells and Enterobacteriaceae. The repertoire was sequenced with immunoSEQ multiplex PCR; TCRdb's copy has only in-frame clones and lacks some. This table holds fewer than 35,000 clones, roughly 80% found once. Sorting took every CD4+ cell except CD45RA+CCR7+CD95- naive cells, reaching over 95% purity. Material: memory CD4+ T cells from blood. The receptor set was obtained from a human donor in good health.

V gene TRBV6-5 combines with J gene TRBJ2-1, with D hard to call. This CDR3 region has 13 residues. Germline V CDR1 and CDR2: MNHEY, SVGAGI. Trimming pared 4 bases from V and 12 bases from J, leaving 16 bases between. The CDR3 sequence: CASSSRPLAPQFF. The CDR3 DNA sequence: TGTGCCAGCAGTTCCAGGCCGTTGGCGCCGCAGTTCTTC.

The V and J genes are TRBV5-1 and TRBJ2-5; 8 nucleotides line up with TRBD2. J lost 2 bases, V lost 4 bases, and 16 bases had no gene match. The CDR3 sequence is 18 residues long. Germline V CDR1 and CDR2: SGHRS, YFSETQ. CDR3 coding DNA: TGCGCCAGCAGCCCGGGAGGGCCCCGGGGGGGCCCTCAAGAGACCCAGTACTTC. This codes for CASSPGGPRGGPQETQYF.

The chain links TRBV7-8 to TRBJ2-3, with 9 nucleotides matching TRBD1. Germline lookup yields CDR1 SGHVS and CDR2 FQNEAQ. Trimming cost V 6 bases and J 0 bases; bases outside gene matches: 19. The CDR3 is 20 amino acids. CDR3 bases: TGTGCCAGCAGTTTTGGAAGGGACAGGGAACGAGGGGGAAGCACAGATACGCAGTATTTT. Protein product: CASSFGRDRERGGSTDTQYF.

V usage is TRBV7-2 and J usage is TRBJ1-3, with D uncertain. The V end was cut by 7 bases, the J end by 3 bases, with 13 bases between. Germline CDR1 and CDR2: SGHTA and FQGNSA. The CDR3 runs to 14 residues. This chain's CDR3 is CASTPGVYGNTIYF. The CDR3 DNA follows: TGTGCCAGCACCCCCGGGGTTTATGGAAACACCATATATTTT. Looking up the rest from reference TRBV7-2 and TRBJ1-3 gives the full variable domain: GAGVSQSPSNKVTEKGKDVELRCDPISGHTALYWYRQSLGQGLEFLIYFQGNSAPDKSGLPSDRFSAERTGGSVSTLTIQRTQQEDSAVYLCASTPGVYGNTIYFGEGSWLTVV.

J is TRBJ2-2 and V is TRBV6-5; 7 positions agree with TRBD2. Unmatched junction bases numbered 12, after V lost 7 bases and J lost 7 bases. This CDR3 has 15 amino acids. The germline CDR1 and CDR2 sequences are MNHEY and SVGAGI. CDR3 nucleotides: TGTGCCAGCACCCACACCACTAGCGCTGGCGGGGAGCTGTTTTTT. Its translation: CASTHTTSAGGELFF.

This sequence joins TRBV10-3 and TRBJ2-1; 14 nucleotides align to TRBD2. After removal of 2 bases from V and 7 bases from J, the junction contained 4 bases not matched to a gene. This CDR3 has 16 residues. The V gene's germline CDR1 is ENHRY and CDR2 SYGVKD. The CDR3 reads CAISEGTSGRGNEQFF. The CDR3 DNA reads TGTGCCATCAGTGAGGGGACTAGCGGGAGAGGGAATGAGCAGTTCTTC.

The chain recombines TRBV7-2 with TRBJ2-5, with 8 bases that match TRBD1. The germline V gene has CDR1 SGHTA and CDR2 FQGNSA. There are 14 residues in the CDR3. The V gene end was trimmed by 5 bases and the J gene end by 5 bases; junction bases not matched to a gene: 7. The CDR3 reads CASSRTGSGETQYF. CDR3 bases: TGTGCCAGCAGCAGGACAGGGTCCGGGGAGACCCAGTACTTC.

The V gene is TRBV28, the J gene TRBJ2-5, with a weak D call TRBD2 (6 bases). V was trimmed by 4 bases and J by 6 bases, leaving 30 bases between them. This CDR3 is 19 amino acids long. Germline loops: CDR1 MDHEN, CDR2 SYDVKM. The CDR3 sequence: CASSSRRDLLIAKTKTQYF. The CDR3 DNA sequence: TGTGCCAGCAGTTCTAGGCGGGACTTACTTATCGCAAAGACGAAGACCCAGTACTTC.

This clone was detected only once. The rearrangement links TRBV2 to TRBJ1-1; D might be TRBD1 (6 bases). V lost 2 bases and J 1 base, leaving 11 bases between the germline ends. Germline CDR1 SNHLY, CDR2 FYNNEI. The CDR3 loop spans 15 amino acids. The DNA for the CDR3 is TGTGCCAGCAGTGAATCAAGGGGGTGGAACACTGAAGCTTTCTTT. Protein sequence: CASSESRGWNTEAFF.

This clone was detected only once. CDR3: CASSVNTGLNTGELFF. CDR3 bases: TGTGCCAGCAGCGTCAATACAGGCTTGAACACCGGGGAGCTGTTTTTT. The V gene is TRBV9, the J gene TRBJ2-2, with D perhaps TRBD1 (5 bases). Deletions cut 2 bases from V and 1 base from J, with 12 bases between. CDR3 length: 16 amino acids. Germline V gene sequence: CDR1 SGDLS, CDR2 YYNGEE. The full variable domain, rest sourced from reference TRBV9 and TRBJ2-2, is DSGVTQTPKHLITATGQRVTLRCSPRSGDLSVYWYQQSLDQGLQFLIQYYNGEERAKGNILERFSAQQFPDLHSELNLSSLELGDSALYFCASSVNTGLNTGELFFGEGSRLTVL.

This clone turned up a few times. The gene calls are TRBV7-8 and TRBJ2-2; 10 nucleotides agree with TRBD1. The V gene's germline CDR1 is SGHVS and CDR2 FQNEAQ. With 1 base clipped from V and 4 bases from J, the junction kept 6 bases outside the gene matches. The CDR3 consists of 17 residues. CDR3 loop: CASSLVRRTGGTGELFF. CDR3 bases: TGTGCCAGCAGCTTAGTTCGAAGGACAGGGGGCACCGGGGAGCTGTTTTTT.